The 30 T cell receptor beta chains below were found in one sample sequenced in a study of shared clonotypes between healthy human individuals. TCRdb keeps only in-frame clones here, not all; method: immunoSEQ multiplex PCR. The data show roughly 2.2 million clones, approximately 93% seen once. Sequencing was done on a sample of naive CD4+ T cells from PBMCs. The subset denotes: CD45RA+ positively selected. These TCRs come from a man aged 18-30 years in good health. Some clones in this sample may be carry-over from other donors' samples.

This clone was seen a single time. V is TRBV9 and J is TRBJ2-1; the D gene is possibly TRBD1 (6 bases). CDR3 length: 15 residues. Germline V gene data show CDR1 as SGDLS and CDR2 as YYNGEE. The V and J ends lost 4 bases and 4 bases respectively, with 15 bases between them. The CDR3 DNA sequence: TGTGCCAGCAGCAATGAGGGACACCATTACAATGAGCAGTTCTTC. Protein product: CASSNEGHHYNEQFF.

As concerns this clone: This CDR3 is also generated by other DNA sequences in the sample. The chain combines TRBV5-1 with TRBJ2-5; the D gene is possibly TRBD2 (5 bases). CDR3 length: 14 amino acids. Germline assignment: CDR1 SGHRS and CDR2 YFSETQ. V was pared by 1 base and J by 1 base, with 8 bases between. DNA for the CDR3: TGCGCCAGCAGCTTGATGGGGAGCCAAGAGACCCAGTACTTC. It yields the protein CASSLMGSQETQYF.

This chain connects TRBV30 to TRBJ2-1; D unclear. In germline, CDR1 is GTSNPN, CDR2 SVGIG (reference sequence). This CDR3 has 15 residues. With 2 bases removed from V and 4 bases from J, the gap between germline ends came to 15 bases. The chain's CDR3 is CAWSPPPVGYNEQFF. The DNA of the CDR3 is TGTGCCTGGAGTCCCCCCCCGGTGGGATACAATGAGCAGTTCTTC.

This clone was seen only once. This sequence joins TRBV6-5 and TRBJ2-7; perhaps TRBD2 as D (7 bases). With 0 bases removed from V and 4 bases from J, the gap between germline ends came to 13 bases. Germline assignment: CDR1 MNHEY and CDR2 SVGAGI. The length of the CDR3 is 15 residues. CDR3 nucleotide sequence: TGTGCCAGCAGTTACTCGATTAGGGGGGGTTACGAGCAGTACTTC. Amino acid sequence: CASSYSIRGGYEQYF.

As to this clone: Other DNA sequences of this sample code for an identical CDR3. The V and J genes are TRBV7-3 and TRBJ2-7; tentative D call: TRBD1 (5 bases). V was pared by 2 bases and J by 6 bases, with 11 bases between. This CDR3 is 13 amino acids long. Germline lookup yields CDR1 SGHTA and CDR2 FQGTGA. The CDR3 coding sequence is TGTGCCAGCAGCTTAGGGCAGGGTCGCGAGCAGTACTTC. Its translation is CASSLGQGREQYF.

The chain uses TRBV5-1 and TRBJ2-3; 11 bases match TRBD2. Trimming cost V 5 bases and J 2 bases; bases outside gene matches: 1. Germline CDR1 is SGHRS and CDR2 is YFSETQ. CDR3 length equals 14 residues. The CDR3 sequence: CASRGLAVTDTQYF. DNA for the CDR3: TGCGCCAGCAGGGGACTAGCGGTCACAGATACGCAGTATTTT.

This clone appeared a single time. V is TRBV29-1 and J is TRBJ1-2; D not certain. Deletions cut 4 bases from V and 8 bases from J, with 17 bases between. Germline loops: CDR1 SQVTM, CDR2 ANQGSEA. The CDR3 is made up of 13 amino acids. CDR3 residues: CSVAPKYAGGYTF. In DNA, the CDR3 is TGCAGCGTTGCGCCGAAGTACGCCGGGGGCTACACCTTC.

The chain employs TRBV7-9 and TRBJ2-1, with D unresolved. CDR1 and CDR2 from the germline V gene are SEHNR and FQNEAQ (reference sequence). V was pared by 5 bases and J by 10 bases, with 9 bases between. The CDR3 is made up of 11 amino acids. CDR3 sequence: CASSPEVEQFF. The CDR3 region has the DNA TGTGCCAGCAGCCCAGAGGTGGAGCAGTTCTTC.

This sequence joins TRBV5-1 and TRBJ2-1; tentative D call: TRBD2 (6 bases). Deletions cut 3 bases from V and 6 bases from J, with 16 bases between. The germline gives CDR1 SGHRS, CDR2 YFSETQ. This CDR3 comprises 15 residues. In nucleotides, the CDR3 is TGCGCCAGCAGCTGGACCACCGGGAGTAGCAATGAGCAGTTCTTC. Its translation: CASSWTTGSSNEQFF.

J is TRBJ2-7 and V is TRBV5-1; a weak D match, TRBD1 (6 bases). The V gene lost 1 base and the J gene lost 0 bases, with 11 bases spanning the gap. This CDR3 has 15 residues. Germline CDR1 SGHRS, CDR2 YFSETQ. The CDR3 coding sequence is TGCGCCAGCAGCTTGTTAGGGGGAAGCTCCTACGAGCAGTACTTC. Translating it yields CASSLLGGSSYEQYF.

The rearrangement links TRBV10-3 to TRBJ1-1; D not resolved. Deletions cut 2 bases from V and 1 base from J, with 14 bases between. The CDR3 has 16 amino acids. The germline CDR1 and CDR2 sequences are ENHRY and SYGVKD. The CDR3 is CAISEGGGRRNTEAFF. Written as DNA, the CDR3 is TGTGCCATCAGTGAGGGAGGCGGACGGAGGAACACTGAAGCTTTCTTT.

The genes are TRBV11-2 and TRBJ2-5; D gene uncertain. The germline V and J ends were trimmed by 4 bases and 1 base, with 7 bases remaining between them. CDR3 length equals 13 residues. Germline V gene lookup returns CDR1 SGHAT and CDR2 FQNNGV. This chain's CDR3 is CASSSQAQETQYF. CDR3 bases: TGTGCCAGCAGCTCCCAGGCCCAAGAGACCCAGTACTTC.

Comments on this clone: This same CDR3 is encoded by further DNA sequences in the sample. This chain joins TRBV7-9 and TRBJ2-2; unclear D gene. There are 14 residues in the CDR3. With 1 base removed from V and 1 base from J, the gap between germline ends came to 4 bases. Germline V lookup: CDR1 SEHNR, CDR2 FQNEAQ (reference sequence). DNA for the CDR3: TGTGCCAGCAGCTTAGGACAGAACACCGGGGAGCTGTTTTTT. Translation: CASSLGQNTGELFF.

This chain links TRBV27 with TRBJ1-5; D is possibly TRBD1 (5 bases). The V gene lost 6 bases and the J gene lost 6 bases, with 33 bases spanning the gap. The CDR3 is 20 amino acids. The germline V gene encodes CDR1 MNHEY and CDR2 SMNVEV (reference sequence). CDR3 region: CASSLGRAGSGSWWGQPQHF. Written as DNA, the CDR3 is TGTGCCAGCAGCCTAGGGAGGGCAGGGTCGGGAAGTTGGTGGGGTCAGCCCCAGCATTTT.

V gene TRBV18 combines with J gene TRBJ2-1; D is undetermined. Trimming removed 3 bases from V and 4 bases from J, with 10 bases in between. This CDR3 comprises 14 residues. Germline V gives CDR1 KGHSH, CDR2 LQKENI. In nucleotides, the CDR3 is TGTGCCAGCTCACCGAGTCAGATTTACAATGAGCAGTTCTTC. Translated: CASSPSQIYNEQFF.

This rearrangement joins TRBV5-1 to TRBJ1-4, with D tentatively TRBD1 (6 bases). The germline V and J ends were trimmed by 1 base and 10 bases, with 17 bases remaining between them. Germline CDR1 is SGHRS and CDR2 is YFSETQ. This CDR3 has 15 residues. CDR3 sequence reads: CASSLQPPGEGKLFF. Here the CDR3 DNA reads TGCGCCAGCAGCTTGCAACCCCCAGGGGAAGGAAAACTGTTTTTT.

Worth noting for this clone: Additional DNA sequences in this sample encode the identical CDR3. This chain links TRBV20-1 with TRBJ1-1, with D unclear. V was clipped by 0 bases and J by 7 bases, with 3 bases between them. There are 10 residues in the CDR3. Germline V gene data show CDR1 as DFQATT and CDR2 as SNEGSKA (reference sequence). CDR3 protein: CSARDIEAFF. In DNA, the CDR3 is TGCAGTGCTAGAGACATTGAAGCTTTCTTT.

The genes are TRBV11-2 and TRBJ2-1; weak D call: TRBD1 (5 bases). V was trimmed by 0 bases and J by 11 bases, leaving 8 bases between them. Germline-derived CDR1 and CDR2 are SGHAT and FQNNGV. The CDR3 is 12 residues long. CDR3 sequence (DNA): TGTGCCAGCAGCTTAGAAGGGGCCCAGCAGTTCTTC. It encodes CASSLEGAQQFF.

As to this clone: Other DNA sequences from this sample encode an identical CDR3 as well. V gene TRBV5-6 combines with J gene TRBJ2-6; 7 nucleotides line up with TRBD2. The V and J ends lost 0 bases and 0 bases, in that order; junction bases with no gene match: 0. In germline, CDR1 is SGHDT, CDR2 YYEEEE. The CDR3 has 16 residues. CDR3 coding DNA: TGTGCCAGCAGCTTGGCGGGGGGCTCTGGGGCCAACGTCCTGACTTTC. This gives the protein CASSLAGGSGANVLTF.

This chain's CDR3 is CASSLHIGTANTEAFF. CDR3 nucleotides: TGTGCCAGCAGCCTCCACATCGGGACAGCGAACACTGAAGCTTTCTTT. J is TRBJ1-1 and V is TRBV9, with 7 nucleotides matching TRBD1. CDR3 size: 16 residues. V shed 4 bases, J shed 1 base, and the junction held 10 bases outside the gene matches. CDR1 and CDR2 from the germline V gene are SGDLS and YYNGEE. Filled out from reference TRBV9 and TRBJ1-1, the complete variable domain reads DSGVTQTPKHLITATGQRVTLRCSPRSGDLSVYWYQQSLDQGLQFLIQYYNGEERAKGNILERFSAQQFPDLHSELNLSSLELGDSALYFCASSLHIGTANTEAFFGQGTRLTVV.

This sequence joins TRBV5-6 and TRBJ2-1; 12 bases map to TRBD2. This CDR3 is 15 amino acids long. After removal of 7 bases from V and 4 bases from J, the junction contained 6 bases not matched to a gene. CDR1 and CDR2 (germline): SGHDT, YYEEEE. The CDR3 region is CASSAGTSGYNEQFF. The CDR3 nucleotides are TGTGCCAGCTCCGCCGGGACTAGCGGGTACAATGAGCAGTTCTTC.

This chain uses TRBV7-2 with TRBJ1-4; D might be TRBD1 (6 bases). Germline CDR1 is SGHTA and CDR2 is FQGNSA. Trimming removed 5 bases at V and 4 bases at J, with 20 bases between. The CDR3 runs 17 residues. CDR3 region: CASSRTTWGALNEKLFF. The DNA of the CDR3 is TGTGCCAGCAGCCGTACGACCTGGGGGGCGCTTAATGAAAAACTGTTTTTT.

V and J are TRBV14 and TRBJ2-1; TRBD2 might be the D (6 bases). Trimming took 0 bases from V and 6 from J, leaving 9 bases between them. This CDR3 is built from 14 residues. Germline V gene lookup returns CDR1 SGHDN and CDR2 FVKESK. Written as DNA, the CDR3 is TGTGCCAGCAGCCAAGATCTGCGGGGCAATGAGCAGTTCTTC. This sequence encodes CASSQDLRGNEQFF.

The V call is TRBV5-1, the J call TRBJ2-1, with D perhaps matching TRBD1 or TRBD2 (5 bases each). CDR1 is SGHRS and CDR2 is YFSETQ in the germline V gene. This CDR3 has 14 amino acids. V dropped 4 bases and J dropped 8 bases, with 16 bases sitting between them. Here the CDR3 DNA reads TGCGCCAGCAGCCGGGACCCAGGAGGCGATGAGCAGTTCTTC. This encodes CASSRDPGGDEQFF.

This rearrangement joins TRBV5-1 to TRBJ2-3; 15 positions match TRBD2. Trimming at V came to 3 bases and at J to 8 bases, leaving 7 bases not matched to a gene. Per the germline V gene, CDR1 is SGHRS and CDR2 is YFSETQ. The CDR3 has 16 amino acids. The CDR3 loop reads CASSSRTSGRAGTQYF. CDR3 nucleotides: TGCGCCAGCAGCTCTAGGACTAGCGGGAGGGCGGGTACGCAGTATTTT.

The gene calls are TRBV7-9 and TRBJ2-3; 9 bases align to TRBD2. CDR1 and CDR2 (germline): SEHNR, FQNEAQ (reference sequence). This CDR3 spans 16 amino acids. Trimming took 1 base from V and 2 from J; bases not matched to a gene: 4. CDR3 amino acids: CASSLDLAGNTDTQYF. CDR3 sequence (DNA): TGTGCCAGCAGCTTAGACCTAGCGGGGAACACAGATACGCAGTATTTT.

In its sample, this clone was seen once. This chain connects TRBV11-2 to TRBJ1-2; the D is unclear. V lost 1 base, J lost 4 bases, and 4 bases lay in between. The CDR3 is 12 residues long. Germline CDR1 reads SGHAT; CDR2 reads FQNNGV. The chain's CDR3 is CASSLVTYGYTF. The CDR3 DNA reads TGTGCCAGCAGCTTAGTAACCTATGGCTACACCTTC.

Written as DNA, the CDR3 is TGTGCCAGCAGTCCCCGGGGGACAGGGATCCACGAGCAGTACTTC. Translated, it gives CASSPRGTGIHEQYF. This chain links TRBV27 with TRBJ2-7; 9 positions agree with TRBD1. The V gene end was trimmed by 5 bases and the J gene end by 5 bases; junction bases not matched to a gene: 10. The CDR3 spans 15 residues. Germline values: CDR1 MNHEY, CDR2 SMNVEV (reference sequence).

This chain connects TRBV12-5 to TRBJ1-2, with 10 bases identical to TRBD1. The CDR3 is 14 residues long. J was trimmed by 6 bases and V by 0 bases; bases with no gene match: 1. CDR1 is LGHNT and CDR2 is FRNRAP in the germline V gene. The CDR3 protein is CASGLVGQGDGYTF. As DNA, the CDR3 is TGTGCTAGTGGTTTGGTAGGACAGGGGGATGGCTACACCTTC.

The chain joins TRBV5-1 to TRBJ2-7; the D gene is possibly TRBD2 (6 bases). V lost 5 bases and J 2 bases, leaving 14 bases between the germline ends. The CDR3 extends over 14 amino acids. The V gene's germline CDR1 is SGHRS and CDR2 YFSETQ. The CDR3 region has the DNA TGCGCCAGCAGGGAGCTGGGGGGAGCCTACGAGCAGTACTTC. Residues: CASRELGGAYEQYF. The full variable domain, in which reference TRBV5-1 and TRBJ2-7 provide the parts outside the CDR3, is KAGVTQTPRYLIKTRGQQVTLSCSPISGHRSVSWYQQTPGQGLQFLFEYFSETQRNKGNFPGRFSGRQFSNSRSEMNVSTLELGDSALYLCASRELGGAYEQYFGPGTRLTVT.